Shown below are 8 T cell receptor beta chains from a single sample sequenced in a study of T cell responses to AZD1222 COVID-19 vaccine. The data were produced by immunoSEQ multiplex PCR, yet TCRdb's version contains in-frame clones alone and is incomplete. This sample carries more than 150,000 clones, about 88% of them seen once, and the ten largest clones take roughly 25%. Sequences were derived from peripheral blood, sampled 28 days after the second AZD1222 dose. The receptors here all came from an adult who received the AZD1222 COVID-19 vaccine.

Regarding this clone: Other DNA sequences in the sample encode the same CDR3. The chain has TRBV6-5 and TRBJ2-7, with a tentative D call TRBD2 (6 bases). In germline, CDR1 is MNHEY, CDR2 SVGAGI. Trimming removed 0 bases at V and 6 bases at J, with 6 bases between. The CDR3 consists of 12 residues. The CDR3: CASSYSGGEQYF. The CDR3 DNA is TGTGCCAGCAGTTACTCGGGGGGCGAGCAGTACTTC.

This rearrangement joins TRBV7-3 to TRBJ2-7, with D unclear. V was cut by 8 bases and J by 4 bases, with 15 bases left in between. The germline gives CDR1 SGHTA, CDR2 FQGTGA. The CDR3 is made up of 13 amino acids. The CDR3 here is CASASLTKYEQYF. Here the CDR3 DNA reads TGTGCCAGCGCCTCCCTGACCAAATACGAGCAGTACTTC. Drawing the rest from reference TRBV7-3 and TRBJ2-7, the complete variable domain is GAGVSQTPSNKVTEKGKYVELRCDPISGHTALYWYRQSLGQGPEFLIYFQGTGAADDSGLPNDRFFAVRPEGSVSTLKIQRTERGDSAVYLCASASLTKYEQYFGPGTRLTVT.

This chain uses TRBV19 with TRBJ1-2; 8 bases line up with TRBD1. Germline values: CDR1 LNHDA, CDR2 SQIVND (reference sequence). J lost 1 base, V lost 5 bases, and 9 bases had no gene match. CDR3 size: 16 residues. In DNA form, the CDR3 reads TGTGCCAGTAGTCAAGCAGGACAGGGCTTTAACTATGGCTACACCTTC. It yields the protein CASSQAGQGFNYGYTF.

CDR3 nucleotides: TGTGCCAGCAGCTTAGGATTCACCGGGGAGCTGTTTTTT. It yields the protein CASSLGFTGELFF. The rearrangement uses TRBV7-9 and TRBJ2-2, with unresolved D. This CDR3 region has 13 residues. Germline loops: CDR1 SEHNR, CDR2 FQNEAQ (reference sequence). The V gene lost 1 base and the J gene lost 4 bases, with 4 bases spanning the gap. Using reference TRBV7-9 and TRBJ2-2 for the parts outside the CDR3, the full variable domain is DTGVSQNPRHKITKRGQNVTFRCDPISEHNRLYWYRQTLGQGPEFLTYFQNEAQLEKSRLLSDRFSAERPKGSFSTLEIQRTEQGDSAMYLCASSLGFTGELFFGEGSRLTVL.

The gene calls are TRBV20-1 and TRBJ2-7; D may be TRBD2 (6 bases). The V gene lost 4 bases and the J gene lost 7 bases, with 11 bases spanning the gap. The CDR3 has 11 amino acids. Germline loops: CDR1 DFQATT, CDR2 SNEGSKA (reference sequence). In DNA form, the CDR3 reads TGCAGTGCTAAAGGAGGGTTGGAGCAGTACTTC. Translated: CSAKGGLEQYF.

The CDR3 loop reads CASSLDRKDSPLHF. The CDR3 region has the DNA TGTGCCAGCAGCTTAGACAGGAAGGATTCACCCCTCCACTTT. The rearrangement joins TRBV7-8 to TRBJ1-6, with D perhaps TRBD1 (5 bases). The CDR3 loop spans 14 amino acids. Trimming left V 1 base short and J 8 bases short, with 9 bases between. Germline V gives CDR1 SGHVS, CDR2 FQNEAQ.

The chain employs TRBV6-5 and TRBJ1-6; possibly TRBD1 for D (6 bases). The V and J ends lost 6 bases and 9 bases respectively, with 18 bases between them. The CDR3 covers 15 residues. Germline V CDR1 and CDR2: MNHEY, SVGAGI. The CDR3, as DNA: TGTGCCAGCAGAGGCTCGGGGGGCGATGGTTCACCCCTCCACTTT. This sequence encodes CASRGSGGDGSPLHF.

This clone was picked up a small number of times. This CDR3 is CASSPHRSYEQYF. CDR3 in DNA: TGTGCCAGTAGTCCGCATAGGTCCTACGAGCAGTACTTC. The chain combines TRBV19 with TRBJ2-7; D is uncertain. The CDR3 consists of 13 residues. Germline V CDR1 and CDR2: LNHDA, SQIVND (reference sequence). Between the trimmed V and J ends, which lost 5 bases and 1 base, there was a span of 9 bases.